This T cell receptor (beta chain) was sequenced during a study of metastatic and nonmetastatic thyroid tumors. About the research overall: The comparison covered peripheral blood and tumor or nodule tissue in malignant and benign thyroid patients. Findings of the study overall: Compared with benign nodules, malignant thyroid tumors were reported to have significantly higher TCR beta diversity in both blood and tumor.

Original processing methods: Clinicopathological groups of papillary thyroid cancer showed CDR3 differences that were used to build a distant-metastasis classifier. TCRdb ran MiXCR on the PCR reads. TCRdb, not the authors, supplied the V and J calls. The data contain roughly 12,000 clones, roughly two fifths of them singletons. Looked up from germline, CDR1 is GTSNPN and CDR2 is SVGIG (reference sequence). The junction had 11 bases not matched to a gene; V was cut back by 5 bases and J by 6 bases. This CDR3 contains 14 residues. At least ten counts were recorded for this clone. Its target is unknown. No treatment of any kind had been given to any patient before thyroid surgery.

This chain links TRBV30 with TRBJ2-7; 9 nucleotides agree with TRBD2. Sequenced input: tumor tissue. The clonotype comes from a female donor with papillary thyroid cancer or a benign thyroid nodule (not recorded which). Some clones in this sample may be carry-over from other donors' samples. CDR3 amino acids: CAWGLAGASLEQYF. In nucleotides, the CDR3 is TGTGCCTGGGGTTTAGCGGGAGCCTCGCTCGAGCAGTACTTC.